The 23 T cell receptor beta chains given below trace back to one sample, sequenced in a study of human T cells and chemical hapten exposure. Time point reported: patch test 1, 2 weeks after DPC sensitization. The treatment is: therapeutic diphenylcyclopropenone sensitization with weekly scalp DPC. TCRdb processed the RACE reads anew with MiXCR; each CDR3 protein has one entry. The data contain about 120,000 distinct CDR3 sequences, over 10% of them singletons. Sequencing used whole blood, obtained in connection with sensitization to the hapten diphenylcyclopropenone (DPC). The receptors were sampled from a woman in her forties or fifties with alopecia areata. Some clones in this sample may be carry-over from other donors' samples.

There are many counts of this clonotype. This chain links TRBV28 with TRBJ2-7, with TRBD1 matching 7 bases. Trimming took 8 bases from V and 12 from J; bases not matched to a gene: 31. In germline, CDR1 is MDHEN, CDR2 SYDVKM. CDR3 size: 18 residues. CDR3 region: CASANHKGNRDSDSNWYF. In DNA form, the CDR3 reads TGTGCCAGCGCCAATCACAAGGGAAACCGGGACAGTGACTCAAATTGGTACTTC. Full variable domain (outside the CDR3, taken from reference TRBV28 and TRBJ2-7): DVKVTQSSRYLVKRTGEKVFLECVQDMDHENMFWYRQDPGLGLRLIYFSYDVKMKEKGDIPEGYSVSREKKERFSLILESASTNQTSMYLCASANHKGNRDSDSNWYFGPGTRLTVT.

The rearrangement links TRBV19 to TRBJ1-5; 7 bases line up with TRBD1. The J segment lost 5 bases and the V segment lost 1 base, leaving 5 bases of the junction unmatched. Per the germline V gene, CDR1 is LNHDA and CDR2 is SQIVND (reference sequence). The CDR3 is 15 amino acids. The CDR3 bases are TGTGCCAGTAGTATAGCCCGGGACAGCTATCAGCCCCAGCATTTT. Amino acid sequence: CASSIARDSYQPQHF.

J is TRBJ2-7 and V is TRBV5-1; perhaps D is TRBD1 or TRBD2 (6 bases each). V was trimmed by 4 bases and J by 4 bases, leaving 12 bases between them. Germline V CDR1 and CDR2: SGHRS, YFSETQ. The CDR3 totals 13 residues. CDR3 nucleotides: TGCGCCAGCAGCGGGGGGCGCGGTTACGAGCAGTACTTC. It is translated as CASSGGRGYEQYF.

The table lists this clonotype with a few counts. The J gene is TRBJ1-2, the V gene TRBV12-3 or TRBV12-4; 12 nucleotides agree with TRBD1. Unmatched junction bases numbered 10, after V lost 6 bases and J lost 8 bases. This CDR3 has 15 residues. The CDR3 protein is CASSNTGQGAGGYTF. CDR3 bases: TGTGCCAGCAGCAATACGGGACAGGGGGCTGGGGGCTACACCTTC.

The V call is TRBV29-1, the J call TRBJ2-3, with no clear D. From germline, CDR1 is SQVTM and CDR2 ANQGSEA. Trimming left V 3 bases short and J 0 bases short, with 22 bases between. The CDR3 length is 18 residues. The CDR3, as DNA: TGCAGCGTTGAGGGTGTGACTTCCGCAGGATTTAGCACAGATACGCAGTATTTT. Amino acids: CSVEGVTSAGFSTDTQYF.

At least ten counts were recorded for this clonotype. The rearrangement uses TRBV6-5 and TRBJ2-2, with a tentative D call TRBD2 (6 bases). The CDR3 has 16 residues. Between the trimmed V and J ends, which lost 2 bases and 4 bases, there was a span of 14 bases. In germline, CDR1 is MNHEY, CDR2 SVGAGI. The DNA of the CDR3 is TGTGCCAGCAGTTACCAACCTAGCGATACCACCGGGGAGCTGTTTTTT. Translation gives CASSYQPSDTTGELFF.

This clonotype was detected ten times or more. The V call is TRBV4-3, the J call TRBJ2-3; no definite D call. Trimming pared 0 bases from V and 6 bases from J, leaving 10 bases between. Germline V lookup: CDR1 LGHNA, CDR2 YSLEER. This CDR3 comprises 14 residues. The CDR3: CASSQDKGRDTQYF. In nucleotides, the CDR3 is TGCGCCAGCAGCCAAGATAAGGGTAGGGATACGCAGTATTTT.

This clonotype showed up many times. The rearrangement links TRBV5-1 to TRBJ1-6, with D hard to call. V lost 0 bases and J lost 7, with 8 bases in between. The CDR3 extends over 14 amino acids. CDR1 and CDR2 from the germline V gene are SGHRS and YFSETQ. CDR3 region: CASSLGVRNSPLHF. The CDR3 DNA follows: TGCGCCAGCAGCTTGGGTGTTCGAAATTCACCCCTCCACTTT.

Written as DNA, the CDR3 is TGCGCCAGCAGCATCCCGCAGGGGGGGGAGGCTTTCTTT. Translation gives CASSIPQGGEAFF. The chain has TRBV5-1 and TRBJ1-1; 7 nucleotides agree with TRBD1. Germline loops: CDR1 SGHRS, CDR2 YFSETQ. The J segment lost 11 bases and the V segment lost 4 bases, leaving 11 bases of the junction unmatched. This CDR3 region has 13 residues.

The rearrangement uses TRBV25-1 and TRBJ2-5; 8 nucleotides match TRBD1. V dropped 2 bases and J dropped 1; count of bases not matched to a gene: 3. This CDR3 spans 15 amino acids. Germline CDR1 is MGHDK and CDR2 is SYGVNS. CDR3 nucleotides: TGTGCCAGCAGTGAACCCGGGACAGGCCAAGAGACCCAGTACTTC. It codes for CASSEPGTGQETQYF.

This clonotype was seen more than once but under ten times. This chain connects TRBV3-1 to TRBJ1-2; the D gene is possibly TRBD1 (6 bases). The germline V gene has CDR1 LGHDT and CDR2 YNNKEL (reference sequence). V lost 1 base, J lost 6 bases, and 18 bases lay in between. The CDR3 has 16 amino acids. The CDR3 loop reads CASSQGPSGARDGYTF. Written as DNA, the CDR3 is TGTGCCAGCAGCCAAGGACCCTCGGGGGCGCGGGATGGCTACACCTTC. Together with reference TRBV3-1 and TRBJ1-2, the CDR3 gives the full variable domain: DTAVSQTPKYLVTQMGNDKSIKCEQNLGHDTMYWYKQDSKKFLKIMFSYNNKELIINETVPNRFSPKSPDKAHLNLHINSLELGDSAVYFCASSQGPSGARDGYTFGSGTRLTVV.

Worth noting for this clonotype: The junction and the germline gene differ at one end; a read error may be behind it. V usage is TRBV20-1 and J usage is TRBJ2-5; D not resolved. The CDR3 extends over 13 amino acids. In germline, CDR1 is DFQATT, CDR2 SNEGSKA (reference sequence). The CDR3 bases are TGCGGTGCTACCGGCACGTACCAAGAGACCCAGTACTTC. Protein: CGATGTYQETQYF.

This sequence joins TRBV5-6 and TRBJ2-7; D gene unclear. Germline values: CDR1 SGHDT, CDR2 YYEEEE. CDR3 length equals 15 residues. Trimming left V 4 bases short and J 0 bases short, with 14 bases between. The CDR3 sequence: CASSALNYYSYEQYF. In DNA, the CDR3 is TGTGCCAGCAGCGCGCTAAACTACTACTCCTACGAGCAGTACTTC.

This clonotype was counted ten times or more. V and J are TRBV18 and TRBJ2-3; D gene ambiguous. The CDR3 length is 13 residues. The germline V gene encodes CDR1 KGHSH and CDR2 LQKENI. Trimming removed 0 bases at V and 1 base at J, with 2 bases between. The CDR3 coding sequence is TGTGCCAGCTCACCACCGGGCACAGATACGCAGTATTTT. Encoded protein: CASSPPGTDTQYF.

This clonotype has ten or more counts. This chain uses TRBV6-2 or TRBV6-3 with TRBJ2-3; D is ambiguous. Germline CDR1 MNHEY, CDR2 SVGEGT. This CDR3 has 10 residues. The germline V and J ends were trimmed by 7 bases and 5 bases, with 4 bases remaining between them. The CDR3 DNA is TGTGCCAGCATGAGAGATACGCAGTATTTT. It translates to CASMRDTQYF.

The chain couples TRBV27 to TRBJ2-3, with D unclear. The V and J ends lost 7 bases and 0 bases respectively, with 11 bases between them. This CDR3 contains 14 residues. The germline V gene encodes CDR1 MNHEY and CDR2 SMNVEV (reference sequence). The CDR3 here is CASKRTVSTDTQYF. For the CDR3, the DNA is TGTGCCAGCAAGAGGACGGTGAGCACAGATACGCAGTATTTT.

This clonotype was picked up a small number of times. This rearrangement joins TRBV4-2 to TRBJ2-4; possible D gene TRBD1, 5 bases. Between the trimmed V and J ends, which lost 0 bases and 8 bases, there was a span of 11 bases. The germline CDR1 and CDR2 sequences are LGHNA and YNFKEQ. The CDR3 is made up of 14 amino acids. CDR3 DNA sequence: TGTGCCAGCAGCCAAGATACCAGGGAAGACATTCAGTACTTC. Encoded protein: CASSQDTREDIQYF.

This clonotype appeared many times. This chain connects TRBV29-1 to TRBJ1-2; no clear D. The CDR3 is 14 residues long. Germline V gene sequence: CDR1 SQVTM, CDR2 ANQGSEA. Trimming shortened V by 0 bases and J by 4 bases, and 12 bases separated the two germline ends. CDR3 sequence (DNA): TGCAGCGTTGAAGATCCCGTGCGGGGCTATGGCTACACCTTC. Translating it yields CSVEDPVRGYGYTF.

This chain connects TRBV28 to TRBJ1-6; 7 nucleotides line up with TRBD1. V shed 6 bases, J shed 2 bases, and the junction held 13 bases outside the gene matches. Germline assignment: CDR1 MDHEN and CDR2 SYDVKM. The CDR3 totals 18 residues. The CDR3 DNA reads as TGTGCCAGCAGGACAGGGAAAACAAGAGTCCCCTATAATTCACCCCTCCACTTT. This encodes CASRTGKTRVPYNSPLHF.

The chain employs TRBV28 and TRBJ2-3; D is possibly TRBD2 (6 bases). Germline CDR1 and CDR2: MDHEN and SYDVKM. V was shortened by 5 bases and J by 5 bases, with 8 bases between the two germline ends. The CDR3 has 12 residues. CDR3 DNA: TGTGCCAGCAGTGGGGGGTTAGATACGCAGTATTTT. It yields the protein CASSGGLDTQYF.

CDR3 amino acids: CASSPLRQEDGYTF. The CDR3, as DNA: TGTGCCAGCTCACCTCTCAGACAGGAGGATGGCTACACCTTC. The chain has TRBV18 and TRBJ1-2; weak D call: TRBD1 (6 bases). Germline lookup yields CDR1 KGHSH and CDR2 LQKENI. CDR3 length: 14 amino acids. Trimming shortened V by 3 bases and J by 6 bases, and 14 bases separated the two germline ends.

This clonotype was counted at least ten times. The chain has TRBV12-3 or TRBV12-4 and TRBJ1-2, with a tentative D call TRBD1 (6 bases). This CDR3 spans 12 amino acids. The germline V and J ends were trimmed by 5 bases and 9 bases, with 13 bases remaining between them. The CDR3 sequence: CASSGPQGSYTF. Written as DNA, the CDR3 is TGTGCCAGCAGTGGCCCACAGGGTAGCTACACCTTC.

This clonotype showed up just a few times. The genes are TRBV4-3 and TRBJ2-3; perhaps D is TRBD1 or TRBD2 (5 bases each). This CDR3 contains 15 residues. The germline CDR1 and CDR2 sequences are LGHNA and YSLEER. The V gene lost 4 bases and the J gene lost 0 bases, with 11 bases spanning the gap. This CDR3 is CASSRWDQSTDTQYF. The CDR3 DNA is TGCGCCAGCAGCCGATGGGACCAGAGCACAGATACGCAGTATTTT.